The clone carrying this T cell receptor beta chain is medium-sized within its sample. Its antigen remains unknown. The sample is drawn from a study of CD8 T cells in ankylosing spondylitis. Via MiXCR, TCRdb re-called the 5' RACE reads, giving one row per CDR3 protein. Here the sample spans 200,000 or so distinct CDR3 sequences, 10% to 15% being singletons. Study conclusions and caveats: From matched ankylosing spondylitis synovial fluid, disease-linked clones were reportedly recovered at significantly enriched levels. Seemingly distinctive of ankylosing spondylitis blood was a TCR beta motif formed by eight highly homologous variants.

The TCR sequence derives from a female donor with ankylosing spondylitis or in good health (not recorded which). The sample consisted of blood, either unsorted or a sorted T cell fraction (not recorded which).

The CDR3 is CASSYSQSQPQHF. DNA of the CDR3: TGTGCCAGCAGTTACTCTCAATCCCAGCCCCAGCATTTT. The chain joins TRBV6-6 to TRBJ1-5; no reliable D call. In germline, CDR1 is MNHNY, CDR2 SVGAGI (reference sequence). V lost 0 bases, J lost 7 bases, and 7 bases lay in between. The CDR3 spans 13 residues.